This entry lists 9 T cell receptor beta chains sequenced from one sample in a study of post-analysis software for immune sequencing data. Overall study findings and caveats: Compared with controls, patients had more of roughly 5 TRBV segments, including TRBV5-6, TRBV5-1 and TRBV20-1.

The authors incorporated unique molecular identifiers into the TCR beta cDNA libraries. One entry per CDR3 protein, called by TCRdb with MiXCR from the PCR reads. Seen here are approximately 730,000 distinct CDR3 sequences, around 42% observed once, and the top ten hold around 4.7%. Which antigens these TCRs recognize remains unknown. Sequencing was performed on blood. The receptors here all came from a girl aged 5 to 17 with multiple sclerosis.

The rearrangement joins TRBV20-1 to TRBJ1-3; D is perhaps TRBD1 (6 bases). CDR3 length: 16 residues. Germline V gene data show CDR1 as DFQATT and CDR2 as SNEGSKA (reference sequence). Trimming removed 3 bases at V and 0 bases at J, with 15 bases between. Here the CDR3 reads CSASRSGGLSGNTIYF. The CDR3 DNA reads as TGCAGTGCTAGTCGCTCCGGGGGGCTCTCTGGAAACACCATATATTTT.

The chain couples TRBV3-1 to TRBJ1-4; no reliable D call. Trimming stripped 1 base from V and 7 bases from J, with 13 bases between. This CDR3 is 15 amino acids long. The germline V gene has CDR1 LGHDT and CDR2 YNNKEL (reference sequence). The CDR3 nucleotides read TGTGCCAGCAGCCAAGGCGGAACCCGCACTGAAAAACTGTTTTTT. It codes for CASSQGGTRTEKLFF. Variable domain in full (rest from reference TRBV3-1 and TRBJ1-4): DTAVSQTPKYLVTQMGNDKSIKCEQNLGHDTMYWYKQDSKKFLKIMFSYNNKELIINETVPNRFSPKSPDKAHLNLHINSLELGDSAVYFCASSQGGTRTEKLFFGSGTQLSVL.

This rearrangement joins TRBV20-1 to TRBJ2-5, with 10 nucleotides matching TRBD2. Germline-derived CDR1 and CDR2 are DFQATT and SNEGSKA (reference sequence). There are 14 residues in the CDR3. The chain's CDR3 is CGGTASGSGGTQYF. DNA of the CDR3: TGCGGGGGGACTGCTAGCGGGAGTGGAGGGACCCAGTACTTC.

This sequence joins TRBV29-1 and TRBJ2-1; D ambiguous. CDR3 length: 15 amino acids. CDR1 SQVTM and CDR2 ANQGSEA come from the germline V gene. Trimming took 2 bases from V and 2 from J, leaving 13 bases between them. The CDR3 reads CSVEIFLTAYNEQFF. Here the CDR3 DNA reads TGCAGCGTTGAAATATTTCTCACGGCCTACAATGAGCAGTTCTTC.

This clonotype was seen a few times. This sequence joins TRBV10-3 and TRBJ2-7; D ambiguous. Trimming took off 4 bases at V and 1 base at J, with 11 bases between the two ends. The germline gives CDR1 ENHRY, CDR2 SYGVKD. There are 14 residues in the CDR3. CDR3 coding DNA: TGTGCCATCAGTGTAGAAGGTGAATCCTACGAGCAGTACTTC. Residues: CAISVEGESYEQYF.

The chain combines TRBV11-2 with TRBJ1-2, with D perhaps matching TRBD1 (5 bases). The CDR3 covers 15 residues. CDR1 SGHAT and CDR2 FQNNGV come from the germline V gene. Trimming took off 2 bases at V and 4 bases at J, with 14 bases between the two ends. The CDR3 DNA follows: TGTGCCAGCAGCTTACATCTCGGGACGTCCTATGGCTACACCTTC. This gives the protein CASSLHLGTSYGYTF.

This clonotype was seen a single time. The chain links TRBV3-1 to TRBJ2-1; D gene uncertain. This CDR3 has 18 residues. The germline V gene has CDR1 LGHDT and CDR2 YNNKEL (reference sequence). Trimming took 4 bases from V and 3 from J, leaving 22 bases between them. CDR3 in amino acids: CASSPRQGQPNLYNEQFF. The CDR3 coding sequence is TGTGCCAGCAGCCCACGTCAAGGGCAGCCCAACCTCTACAATGAGCAGTTCTTC.

V and J are TRBV29-1 and TRBJ2-1, with 10 bases matching TRBD2. The CDR3 consists of 15 residues. Losses at the gene ends were 6 bases for V and 4 bases for J; bases not matched to a gene: 9. From germline, CDR1 is SQVTM and CDR2 ANQGSEA. The CDR3 spells CSVQPAGGNYNEQFF. Here the CDR3 DNA reads TGCAGCGTCCAACCAGCGGGAGGGAATTACAATGAGCAGTTCTTC.

The gene calls are TRBV7-6 and TRBJ2-5; the D gene is possibly TRBD2 (5 bases). Near its end, the DNA agrees better with TRBJ2-7, so the J call may be wrong. Germline CDR1 SGHVS, CDR2 FNYEAQ. The CDR3 runs to 14 residues. CDR3 region: CASSPRGPTYEQYF. CDR3 sequence (DNA): TGTGCCAGCAGTCCCCGGGGTCCCACCTACGAGCAGTACTTC.